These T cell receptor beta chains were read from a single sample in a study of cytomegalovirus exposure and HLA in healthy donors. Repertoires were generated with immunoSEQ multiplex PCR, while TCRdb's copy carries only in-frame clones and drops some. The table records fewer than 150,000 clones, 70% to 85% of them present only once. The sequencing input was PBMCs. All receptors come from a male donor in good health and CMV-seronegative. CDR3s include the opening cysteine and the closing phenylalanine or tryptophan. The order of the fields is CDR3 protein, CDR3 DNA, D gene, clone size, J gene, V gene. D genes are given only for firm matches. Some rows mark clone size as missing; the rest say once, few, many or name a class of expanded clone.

CDR3 protein: CASSSYRVNAQETQYF; CDR3 DNA: TGTGCCAGCAGCTCCTACAGGGTGAATGCGCAAGAGACCCAGTACTTC; D gene: -; clone size: -; J gene: TRBJ2-5; V gene: TRBV5-5
CDR3 protein: CASSMGLNQPQHF; CDR3 DNA: TGTGCCAGTAGTATGGGGCTGAATCAGCCCCAGCATTTT; D gene: -; clone size: -; J gene: TRBJ1-5; V gene: TRBV19
CDR3 protein: CASSMASNTEAFF; CDR3 DNA: TGTGCCAGTAGTATGGCTTCGAACACTGAAGCTTTCTTT; D gene: -; clone size: -; J gene: TRBJ1-1; V gene: TRBV19
CDR3 protein: CASSLPFPDTQYF; CDR3 DNA: TGCGCCAGCAGCCTCCCCTTCCCAGATACGCAGTATTTT; D gene: -; clone size: -; J gene: TRBJ2-3; V gene: TRBV4-3
CDR3 protein: CASRLAGDLKTQYF; CDR3 DNA: TGTGCCAGCAGGTTAGCGGGAGATTTGAAGACCCAGTACTTC; D gene: TRBD2; clone size: -; J gene: TRBJ2-5; V gene: TRBV7-2
CDR3 protein: CASSPTGGTEKLFF; CDR3 DNA: TGTGCCAGCAGCCCGACAGGGGGAACGGAAAAACTGTTTTTT; D gene: TRBD1; clone size: -; J gene: TRBJ1-4; V gene: TRBV5-6
CDR3 protein: CATTRTTGANVLTF; CDR3 DNA: TGTGCAACTACGCGGACAACTGGGGCCAACGTCCTGACTTTC; D gene: -; clone size: -; J gene: TRBJ2-6; V gene: TRBV6-5
CDR3 protein: CASSSPSYNEQFF; CDR3 DNA: TGTGCCAGCAGCTCTCCCTCCTACAATGAGCAGTTCTTC; D gene: -; clone size: few; J gene: TRBJ2-1; V gene: TRBV5-4
CDR3 protein: CASSPLNQGTEQFF; CDR3 DNA: TGCGCCAGCAGCCCGTTGAACCAGGGGACTGAGCAGTTCTTC; D gene: -; clone size: -; J gene: TRBJ2-1; V gene: TRBV4-3
CDR3 protein: CASSLIQGAEAFF; CDR3 DNA: TGTGCCAGCAGCCTTATTCAGGGGGCTGAAGCTTTCTTT; D gene: TRBD1; clone size: few; J gene: TRBJ1-1; V gene: TRBV11-3
CDR3 protein: CASSPGTSGRAFYEQYF; CDR3 DNA: TGTGCCAGCAGCCCAGGGACTAGCGGGAGGGCCTTCTACGAGCAGTACTTC; D gene: TRBD2; clone size: -; J gene: TRBJ2-7; V gene: TRBV7-2
CDR3 protein: CASSPREGRDQPQHF; CDR3 DNA: TGTGCCAGCTCTCCGAGGGAGGGGCGAGATCAGCCCCAGCATTTT; D gene: -; clone size: -; J gene: TRBJ1-5; V gene: TRBV18
CDR3 protein: CASSLLAGGSWDEQFF; CDR3 DNA: TGTGCCAGCAGCTTATTAGCGGGAGGCAGCTGGGATGAGCAGTTCTTC; D gene: TRBD2; clone size: once; J gene: TRBJ2-1; V gene: TRBV7-2
CDR3 protein: CASSGTSGSSYNEQFF; CDR3 DNA: TGTGCCAGCAGCGGGACTAGCGGTTCCTCCTACAATGAGCAGTTCTTC; D gene: TRBD2; clone size: -; J gene: TRBJ2-1; V gene: TRBV7-9
CDR3 protein: CASSLPGQGVYEQYF; CDR3 DNA: TGTGCCAGCAGCTTACCCGGACAGGGAGTCTACGAGCAGTACTTC; D gene: TRBD1; clone size: -; J gene: TRBJ2-7; V gene: TRBV7-6
CDR3 protein: CSVVLNYEQYF; CDR3 DNA: TGCAGCGTTGTACTGAACTACGAGCAGTACTTC; D gene: -; clone size: -; J gene: TRBJ2-7; V gene: TRBV29-1
CDR3 protein: CASSQDLSDMGYTF; CDR3 DNA: TGCGCCAGCAGCCAAGATCTCAGTGACATGGGCTACACCTTC; D gene: -; clone size: few; J gene: TRBJ1-2; V gene: TRBV4-3
CDR3 protein: CASGLAKGQVNYEQYF; CDR3 DNA: TGTGCTAGTGGTTTGGCCAAAGGACAGGTTAACTACGAGCAGTACTTC; D gene: TRBD1; clone size: -; J gene: TRBJ2-7; V gene: TRBV12-5
CDR3 protein: CASSATVNTEAFF; CDR3 DNA: TGTGCCAGCAGCGCGACTGTGAACACTGAAGCTTTCTTT; D gene: -; clone size: once; J gene: TRBJ1-1; V gene: TRBV5-6
CDR3 protein: CASSFGDRGEQYF; CDR3 DNA: TGTGCCAGCAGTTTTGGGGACAGGGGCGAGCAGTACTTC; D gene: TRBD1; clone size: -; J gene: TRBJ2-7; V gene: TRBV27
CDR3 protein: CASRSGTSGRMHF; CDR3 DNA: TGTGCCAGCAGGTCCGGGACTAGCGGGAGAATGCACTTC; D gene: TRBD2; clone size: -; J gene: TRBJ2-7; V gene: TRBV11-3
CDR3 protein: CASSYEKGPQGYTF; CDR3 DNA: TGTGCCAGCAGTTACGAAAAGGGGCCCCAGGGCTACACCTTC; D gene: -; clone size: -; J gene: TRBJ1-2; V gene: TRBV6-5
CDR3 protein: CASSGDRGRLNTEAFF; CDR3 DNA: TGTGCCAGCAGCGGGGACAGGGGGCGACTAAACACTGAAGCTTTCTTT; D gene: TRBD1; clone size: -; J gene: TRBJ1-1; V gene: TRBV9
CDR3 protein: CSAHPRGYTF; CDR3 DNA: TGCAGTGCTCATCCGCGTGGCTACACCTTC; D gene: -; clone size: -; J gene: TRBJ1-2; V gene: TRBV20-1
CDR3 protein: CASSLLAANTEAFF; CDR3 DNA: TGTGCCAGCAGTTTATTAGCTGCGAACACTGAAGCTTTCTTT; D gene: -; clone size: -; J gene: TRBJ1-1; V gene: TRBV28
CDR3 protein: CASSLGTGNQETQYF; CDR3 DNA: TGCGCCAGCAGCTTGGGGACAGGGAATCAAGAGACCCAGTACTTC; D gene: TRBD1; clone size: -; J gene: TRBJ2-5; V gene: TRBV5-1
CDR3 protein: CASSPRLAGEAYEQYF; CDR3 DNA: TGTGCCAGCTCACCACGGCTAGCGGGAGAGGCCTACGAGCAGTACTTC; D gene: TRBD2; clone size: -; J gene: TRBJ2-7; V gene: TRBV18
CDR3 protein: CASSLAVPNTEAFF; CDR3 DNA: TGTGCCAGCAGCTTGGCAGTCCCGAACACTGAAGCTTTCTTT; D gene: -; clone size: -; J gene: TRBJ1-1; V gene: TRBV11-2
CDR3 protein: CASSLTGGSNQPQHF; CDR3 DNA: TGCGCCAGCAGCTTGACAGGGGGTAGCAATCAGCCCCAGCATTTT; D gene: TRBD1; clone size: -; J gene: TRBJ1-5; V gene: TRBV5-1
CDR3 protein: CASSLVLQGNYEQYF; CDR3 DNA: TGTGCCAGCAGCTTGGTTCTCCAGGGTAACTACGAGCAGTACTTC; D gene: -; clone size: -; J gene: TRBJ2-7; V gene: TRBV5-5
CDR3 protein: CASSVRGPFISGANVLTF; CDR3 DNA: TGTGCCAGCAGCGTACGAGGGCCCTTTATCAGTGGGGCCAACGTCCTGACTTTC; D gene: -; clone size: -; J gene: TRBJ2-6; V gene: TRBV9
CDR3 protein: CASSSVAGGPTYF; CDR3 DNA: TGTGCCAGCAGCTCCGTAGCGGGAGGGCCGACGTATTTT; D gene: TRBD2; clone size: -; J gene: TRBJ2-3; V gene: TRBV7-2
CDR3 protein: CASSLEDLPKNIQYF; CDR3 DNA: TGTGCCAGCAGCTTAGAAGATCTACCCAAAAACATTCAGTACTTC; D gene: -; clone size: -; J gene: TRBJ2-4; V gene: TRBV7-9
CDR3 protein: CASSRTSGRNTGELFF; CDR3 DNA: TGTGCCAGCAGCAGGACTAGCGGGAGGAACACCGGGGAGCTGTTTTTT; D gene: -; clone size: -; J gene: TRBJ2-2; V gene: TRBV21-1
CDR3 protein: CARSLGLAGPYNEQFF; CDR3 DNA: TGTGCCAGAAGCTTGGGCCTAGCGGGGCCCTACAATGAGCAGTTCTTC; D gene: TRBD2; clone size: -; J gene: TRBJ2-1; V gene: TRBV5-3
CDR3 protein: CASSQEGHGLSDTQYF; CDR3 DNA: TGCGCCAGCAGCCAGGAGGGGCACGGCCTCTCTGATACGCAGTATTTT; D gene: -; clone size: once; J gene: TRBJ2-3; V gene: TRBV4-3
CDR3 protein: CASSQVDRGYEQYF; CDR3 DNA: TGCGCCAGCAGCCAAGTCGACAGGGGGTACGAGCAGTACTTC; D gene: TRBD1; clone size: few; J gene: TRBJ2-7; V gene: TRBV4-1
CDR3 protein: CASRTIGGNEQFF; CDR3 DNA: TGTGCCAGCAGGACCATAGGGGGTAATGAGCAGTTCTTC; D gene: -; clone size: -; J gene: TRBJ2-1; V gene: TRBV5-6
CDR3 protein: CAWRGSYEQYF; CDR3 DNA: TGTGCCTGGAGGGGCTCTTACGAGCAGTACTTC; D gene: -; clone size: -; J gene: TRBJ2-7; V gene: TRBV30
CDR3 protein: CASITSGRGGDTQYF; CDR3 DNA: TGTGCCAGCATCACTAGCGGAAGGGGTGGAGATACGCAGTATTTT; D gene: TRBD2; clone size: -; J gene: TRBJ2-3; V gene: TRBV2
CDR3 protein: CASRAGKNGNQPQHF; CDR3 DNA: TGTGCCAGCAGGGCCGGGAAGAACGGCAATCAGCCCCAGCATTTT; D gene: -; clone size: -; J gene: TRBJ1-5; V gene: TRBV6-5
CDR3 protein: CASRSGPKTYQETQYF; CDR3 DNA: TGTGCCAGCAGGAGCGGACCTAAAACTTACCAAGAGACCCAGTACTTC; D gene: -; clone size: -; J gene: TRBJ2-5; V gene: TRBV27
CDR3 protein: CASSQVGGPDTQYF; CDR3 DNA: TGTGCCAGCAGCCAAGTGGGGGGGCCAGATACGCAGTATTTT; D gene: -; clone size: once; J gene: TRBJ2-3; V gene: TRBV4-2
CDR3 protein: CASSPTGIDETDTQYF; CDR3 DNA: TGTGCCAGCAGCCCGACAGGAATTGACGAGACGGATACGCAGTATTTT; D gene: -; clone size: -; J gene: TRBJ2-3; V gene: TRBV9
CDR3 protein: CASSLLARGGGSYEQYF; CDR3 DNA: TGTGCCAGCAGTTTATTGGCGCGAGGGGGCGGCTCCTACGAGCAGTACTTC; D gene: TRBD1; clone size: -; J gene: TRBJ2-7; V gene: TRBV27
CDR3 protein: CSVLEYNEQFF; CDR3 DNA: TGCAGCGTGTTGGAGTACAATGAGCAGTTCTTC; D gene: -; clone size: -; J gene: TRBJ2-1; V gene: TRBV29-1
CDR3 protein: CASRPGHGAEQYF; CDR3 DNA: TGTGCCAGCAGACCGGGCCATGGGGCCGAGCAGTACTTC; D gene: -; clone size: -; J gene: TRBJ2-7; V gene: TRBV5-4
CDR3 protein: CASSSLGGAETQYF; CDR3 DNA: TGCGCCAGCAGCTCGCTAGGGGGCGCAGAGACCCAGTACTTC; D gene: TRBD1; clone size: -; J gene: TRBJ2-5; V gene: TRBV5-1
CDR3 protein: CASNLTGTGGYEQYF; CDR3 DNA: TGTGCCAGCAATTTAACCGGGACAGGGGGGTACGAGCAGTACTTC; D gene: TRBD1; clone size: -; J gene: TRBJ2-7; V gene: TRBV27
CDR3 protein: CASSASGREKLFF; CDR3 DNA: TGCGCCAGCAGCGCTTCCGGGAGAGAAAAACTGTTTTTT; D gene: -; clone size: -; J gene: TRBJ1-4; V gene: TRBV10-2
CDR3 protein: CAAQRSPGELFF; CDR3 DNA: TGTGCCGCCCAACGGTCCCCCGGGGAGCTGTTTTTT; D gene: -; clone size: -; J gene: TRBJ2-2; V gene: TRBV10-3
CDR3 protein: CASSQDLGGSYEQYF; CDR3 DNA: TGTGCCAGCAGCCAAGACCTGGGGGGATCCTACGAGCAGTACTTC; D gene: -; clone size: -; J gene: TRBJ2-7; V gene: TRBV4-2
CDR3 protein: CASGTSSYEQYF; CDR3 DNA: TGTGCCAGCGGGACAAGCTCCTACGAGCAGTACTTC; D gene: -; clone size: -; J gene: TRBJ2-7; V gene: TRBV28
CDR3 protein: CASSEGGRLTYNEQFF; CDR3 DNA: TGTGCCAGCAGTGAAGGCGGGAGACTCACCTACAATGAGCAGTTCTTC; D gene: TRBD2; clone size: -; J gene: TRBJ2-1; V gene: TRBV6-1
CDR3 protein: CASSQDWALEHEKLFF; CDR3 DNA: TGCGCCAGCAGCCAAGATTGGGCGTTAGAACATGAAAAACTGTTTTTT; D gene: -; clone size: -; J gene: TRBJ1-4; V gene: TRBV4-3
CDR3 protein: CAIGGRADTQYF; CDR3 DNA: TGTGCCATCGGCGGGAGGGCAGATACGCAGTATTTT; D gene: TRBD2; clone size: -; J gene: TRBJ2-3; V gene: TRBV10-3
CDR3 protein: CASSGTSGGLNEQFF; CDR3 DNA: TGTGCCAGCAGTGGGACTAGCGGGGGACTCAATGAGCAGTTCTTC; D gene: TRBD2; clone size: -; J gene: TRBJ2-1; V gene: TRBV7-3
CDR3 protein: CASSDDPAGTDTQYF; CDR3 DNA: TGTGCCAGCAGTGACGACCCTGCGGGCACAGATACGCAGTATTTT; D gene: -; clone size: -; J gene: TRBJ2-3; V gene: TRBV6-4
CDR3 protein: CASSESGGPGELFF; CDR3 DNA: TGTGCCAGCAGTGAATCGGGCGGGCCCGGGGAGCTGTTTTTT; D gene: -; clone size: -; J gene: TRBJ2-2; V gene: TRBV25-1
CDR3 protein: CASSFDRVNTEAFF; CDR3 DNA: TGTGCCAGCAGTTTCGACAGGGTCAACACTGAAGCTTTCTTT; D gene: TRBD1; clone size: -; J gene: TRBJ1-1; V gene: TRBV6-5